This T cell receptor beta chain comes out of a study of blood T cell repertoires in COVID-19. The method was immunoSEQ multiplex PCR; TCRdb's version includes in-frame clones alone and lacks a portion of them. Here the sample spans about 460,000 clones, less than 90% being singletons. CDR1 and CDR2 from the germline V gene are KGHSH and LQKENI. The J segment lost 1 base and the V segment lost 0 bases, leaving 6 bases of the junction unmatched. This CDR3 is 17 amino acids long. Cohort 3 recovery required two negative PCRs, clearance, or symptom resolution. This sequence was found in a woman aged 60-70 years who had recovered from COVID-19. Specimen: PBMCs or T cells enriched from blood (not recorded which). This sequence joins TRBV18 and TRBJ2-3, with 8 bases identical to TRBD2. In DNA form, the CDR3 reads TGTGCCAGCTCACCACCTCCGGGACTAGGTGGCACAGATACGCAGTATTTT. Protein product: CASSPPPGLGGTDTQYF.